Below, 28 T cell receptor beta chains from the same sample are listed, as sequenced in a study of T-cell memory formation after mild COVID-19. From the 5' RACE reads, TCRdb called clonotypes with MiXCR, one entry per CDR3 protein. The sample consists of a few hundred thousand distinct CDR3 sequences, approximately 16% of them appearing once. Sequenced: PBMCs or a T cell subset sorted from them (not recorded which). The receptors stem from a man aged 18 to 29 who had mild COVID-19 (a few samples of this study predate the infection). Cell type and time point are not known.

This clonotype was detected a few times. The chain has TRBV5-1 and TRBJ2-7, with unresolved D. V lost 1 base, J lost 1 base, and 9 bases lay in between. Germline loops: CDR1 SGHRS, CDR2 YFSETQ. This CDR3 has 14 amino acids. This chain's CDR3 is CASSLQPVSYEQYF. In DNA, the CDR3 is TGCGCCAGCAGCTTGCAGCCAGTTTCCTACGAGCAGTACTTC.

The chain employs TRBV6-4 and TRBJ2-5; 7 positions agree with TRBD1. The CDR3 is 14 residues long. V shed 2 bases, J shed 5 bases, and the junction held 5 bases outside the gene matches. Germline V lookup: CDR1 MRHNA, CDR2 SNTAGT. The CDR3, as DNA: TGTGCCAGCAGTGACCTCCCGACAGGGGAGACCCAGTACTTC. This encodes CASSDLPTGETQYF.

This clonotype was picked up many times. The chain has TRBV12-3 or TRBV12-4 and TRBJ2-7, with a possible D match to TRBD2 (5 bases). The CDR3 is 16 residues long. The germline V and J ends were trimmed by 1 base and 1 base, with 14 bases remaining between them. CDR3 amino acids: CASSLGTRLGSYEQYV. The CDR3 DNA reads TGTGCCAGCAGTTTAGGGACTCGTCTCGGTTCCTACGAGCAGTACGTC.

The sample holds a few counts of this clonotype. The rearrangement uses TRBV7-8 and TRBJ2-1; no clear D. Germline CDR1 is SGHVS and CDR2 is FQNEAQ. The CDR3 is made up of 12 amino acids. Between the trimmed V and J ends, which lost 0 bases and 8 bases, there was a span of 5 bases. DNA for the CDR3: TGTGCCAGCAGCTTAGCTTTGTATGAGCAGTTCTTC. This encodes CASSLALYEQFF.

This chain links TRBV18 with TRBJ2-1; D is unclear. Per the germline V gene, CDR1 is KGHSH and CDR2 is LQKENI. With 0 bases removed from V and 6 bases from J, the gap between germline ends came to 6 bases. CDR3 length: 13 amino acids. The DNA for the CDR3 is TGTGCCAGCTCACCACCGGGTGGCAATGAGCAGTTCTTC. As protein: CASSPPGGNEQFF.

CDR3: CASSFTGIEQYF. The DNA for the CDR3 is TGTGCCAGCAGCTTTACGGGCATCGAGCAGTACTTC. The chain employs TRBV7-9 and TRBJ2-7; D not resolved. The CDR3 contains 12 residues. In germline, CDR1 is SEHNR, CDR2 FQNEAQ (reference sequence). Trimming stripped 3 bases from V and 6 bases from J, with 9 bases between.

This clonotype was counted many times. The V and J genes are TRBV27 and TRBJ2-3, with D hard to call. The germline V and J ends were trimmed by 9 bases and 1 base, with 5 bases remaining between them. CDR1 and CDR2 (germline): MNHEY, SMNVEV (reference sequence). This CDR3 contains 11 residues. The CDR3 DNA sequence: TGTGCCAGTAGAGGCACAGATACGCAGTATTTT. Its translation: CASRGTDTQYF.

This clonotype has just a few counts. V and J are TRBV28 and TRBJ2-7; the D is unclear. V was pared by 1 base and J by 5 bases, with 21 bases between. Per germline, CDR1 MDHEN and CDR2 SYDVKM. CDR3 size: 17 residues. This CDR3 is CASSLSLSRQVGDEQYV. The DNA of the CDR3 is TGTGCCAGCAGTTTATCCCTTAGTAGGCAGGTGGGCGACGAGCAGTACGTC.

The rearrangement links TRBV29-1 to TRBJ2-3; tentatively, D is TRBD1 or TRBD2 (6 bases each). Germline V gene lookup returns CDR1 SQVTM and CDR2 ANQGSEA. V was trimmed by 4 bases and J by 1 base, leaving 12 bases between them. The CDR3 extends over 14 amino acids. The CDR3 sequence is CSVVGGLGTDTQYF. CDR3 in DNA: TGCAGCGTTGTGGGGGGCCTGGGCACAGATACGCAGTATTTT.

This clonotype was found a few times. The chain combines TRBV29-1 with TRBJ2-5; no clear D. The CDR3 totals 11 residues. V shed 4 bases and J shed 6 bases, with 9 bases lying between them. Germline V gene sequence: CDR1 SQVTM, CDR2 ANQGSEA. The CDR3 loop is CSVVVSQTQYF. In DNA, the CDR3 is TGCAGCGTTGTGGTATCTCAGACCCAGTACTTC. Supplemented by reference TRBV29-1 and TRBJ2-5, the full variable domain reads SAVISQKPSRDICQRGTSLTIQCQVDSQVTMMFWYRQQPGQSLTLIATANQGSEATYESGFVIDKFPISRPNLTFSTLTVSNMSPEDSSIYLCSVVVSQTQYFGPGTRLLVL.

The gene calls are TRBV4-3 and TRBJ1-4, with a possible D match to TRBD1 (6 bases). This CDR3 is built from 15 residues. The V end was cut by 0 bases, the J end by 3 bases, with 8 bases between. The germline V gene encodes CDR1 LGHNA and CDR2 YSLEER. As DNA, the CDR3 is TGCGCCAGCAGCCAAGACAGGGGAGCTAATGAAAAACTGTTTTTT. This sequence encodes CASSQDRGANEKLFF.

This clonotype was detected only a few times. The chain is built from TRBV5-4 and TRBJ2-1, with 8 bases fitting TRBD1. The J segment lost 8 bases and the V segment lost 0 bases, leaving 4 bases of the junction unmatched. Germline-derived CDR1 and CDR2 are SGHNT and YYREEE (reference sequence). This CDR3 has 14 residues. The CDR3 DNA sequence: TGTGCCAGCAGCTTGGGGGACAGGTCCCATGAGCAGTTCTTC. Translating gives CASSLGDRSHEQFF.

This clonotype has just a few counts. This chain joins TRBV6-6 and TRBJ2-5; D tentatively reads TRBD1 or TRBD2 (5 bases each). Trimming shortened V by 4 bases and J by 1 base, and 13 bases separated the two germline ends. Per germline, CDR1 MNHNY and CDR2 SVGAGI (reference sequence). The CDR3 runs 15 residues. CDR3 DNA sequence: TGTGCCAGCAGTTTCGGGACGGAAACCCAAGAGACCCAGTACTTC. Protein: CASSFGTETQETQYF.

Ten or more counts support this clonotype. CDR3 nucleotides: TGCGCCAGCAGCTCCCGACAGGTCGGGGACGAGCAGTACTTC. Translation: CASSSRQVGDEQYF. This chain uses TRBV4-3 with TRBJ2-7, with D maybe TRBD1 (6 bases). Germline loops: CDR1 LGHNA, CDR2 YSLEER. Trimming pared 5 bases from V and 5 bases from J, leaving 16 bases between. The CDR3 is made up of 14 amino acids.

This clonotype was seen only a few times. Written as DNA, the CDR3 is TGCAGTGCTAGAGATTTGAGCCAAGAGACCCAGTACTTC. The encoded protein is CSARDLSQETQYF. The rearrangement joins TRBV20-1 to TRBJ2-5; no clear D. The CDR3 is 13 amino acids. Trimming removed 0 bases from V and 1 base from J, with 6 bases in between. Germline-derived CDR1 and CDR2 are DFQATT and SNEGSKA (reference sequence).

The V and J genes are TRBV5-1 and TRBJ1-1; no clear D gene. Germline CDR1 is SGHRS and CDR2 is YFSETQ. The CDR3 has 14 residues. V lost 2 bases, J lost 12 bases, and 20 bases lay in between. CDR3 residues: CASSFPTAVNAPFF. The CDR3 DNA reads as TGCGCCAGCAGCTTCCCGACTGCGGTCAATGCGCCTTTCTTT.

This clonotype was seen a few times. This sequence joins TRBV4-1 and TRBJ2-3; D uncertain. Trimming took 0 bases from V and 2 from J, leaving 15 bases between them. Per the germline V gene, CDR1 is MGHRA and CDR2 is YSYEKL. There are 17 residues in the CDR3. CDR3 DNA sequence: TGCGCCAGCAGCCAAGATCTCTACGAAGGCGTCACAGATACGCAGTATTTT. Its protein is CASSQDLYEGVTDTQYF.

The chain joins TRBV4-1 to TRBJ1-5, with a possible D match to TRBD1 (5 bases). V was trimmed by 0 bases and J by 1 base, leaving 13 bases between them. The germline V gene has CDR1 MGHRA and CDR2 YSYEKL. This CDR3 spans 17 amino acids. The CDR3 DNA is TGCGCCAGCAGCCAAGATGCAGGGCAACTGAGCAATCAGCCCCAGCATTTT. It yields the protein CASSQDAGQLSNQPQHF.

This clonotype appeared once. The J gene is TRBJ1-4, the V gene TRBV21-1. TRBV21-1 is classified as a pseudogene. The CDR3 contains 15 residues. The CDR3 DNA reads TGTGCCAGCAGCGATTCGGGTTTCCCCAATGAAAAACTGTTTTTT. This codes for CASSDSGFPNEKLFF.

This chain links TRBV12-3 or TRBV12-4 with TRBJ2-3; 11 bases are a match to TRBD2. With 6 bases clipped from V and 4 bases from J, the junction kept 3 bases outside the gene matches. This CDR3 contains 14 residues. The CDR3 region is CASRGTSGSDTQYF. For the CDR3, the DNA is TGTGCCAGCAGGGGGACTAGCGGATCAGATACGCAGTATTTT.

The table lists this clonotype with a few counts. The J gene is TRBJ2-7, the V gene TRBV7-2, with a possible D match to TRBD1 (6 bases). Trimming took 5 bases from V and 3 from J, leaving 14 bases between them. From germline, CDR1 is SGHTA and CDR2 FQGNSA. The CDR3 loop spans 14 amino acids. The CDR3 loop reads CASSPGQLRYEQYF. The CDR3 region has the DNA TGTGCCAGCAGCCCCGGACAGCTTCGCTACGAGCAGTACTTC.

This sequence joins TRBV25-1 and TRBJ2-1; no firm D call. The CDR3 loop spans 12 amino acids. The germline V gene has CDR1 MGHDK and CDR2 SYGVNS. V shed 6 bases and J shed 7 bases, with 10 bases lying between them. The CDR3, as DNA: TGTGCCAGCAGCATTATCGGGAATGAGCAGTTCTTC. Protein product: CASSIIGNEQFF.

This rearrangement joins TRBV20-1 to TRBJ2-3, with D perhaps matching TRBD2 (6 bases). The CDR3 covers 12 residues. V gave up 6 bases and J gave up 14 bases, with 21 bases separating them. Germline assignment: CDR1 DFQATT and CDR2 SNEGSKA (reference sequence). CDR3: CSAIGTAFYGYF. For the CDR3, the DNA is TGCAGTGCAATTGGGACTGCCTTTTATGGGTATTTT.

This clonotype was counted a few times. As DNA, the CDR3 is TGTGCCAGCAGGCCGGGGGGACAGCTTGTCTACAATGAGCAGTTCTTC. Protein: CASRPGGQLVYNEQFF. This chain links TRBV12-3 or TRBV12-4 with TRBJ2-1; D might be TRBD1 or TRBD2, each matching 7 bases. There are 16 residues in the CDR3. V dropped 6 bases and J dropped 3 bases, with 18 bases sitting between them.

The chain links TRBV4-3 to TRBJ2-5; the D is unclear. CDR3 size: 13 residues. CDR1 and CDR2 from the germline V gene are LGHNA and YSLEER. Trimming shortened V by 5 bases and J by 7 bases, and 14 bases separated the two germline ends. This CDR3 is CASSSRSAGTQYF. As DNA, the CDR3 is TGCGCCAGCAGCTCCCGCTCAGCTGGGACCCAGTACTTC.

This clonotype occurred a few times. This chain joins TRBV12-3 or TRBV12-4 and TRBJ1-2; D unresolved. The CDR3 runs 12 residues. Trimming shortened V by 3 bases and J by 8 bases, and 10 bases separated the two germline ends. The CDR3 reads CASSFSLEGYTF. The CDR3 coding sequence is TGTGCCAGCAGTTTTTCCCTGGAGGGCTACACCTTC.

The J gene is TRBJ2-1, the V gene TRBV20-1; no clear D gene. Trimming took 0 bases from V and 3 from J, leaving 12 bases between them. Per germline, CDR1 DFQATT and CDR2 SNEGSKA (reference sequence). CDR3 length: 15 residues. The CDR3 coding sequence is TGCAGTGCTAGAGACCTCGGGTACGGCTACAATGAGCAGTTCTTC. Encoded protein: CSARDLGYGYNEQFF.

This sequence joins TRBV12-3 or TRBV12-4 and TRBJ2-1; D unclear. V lost 3 bases and J lost 5, with 14 bases in between. The CDR3 contains 15 residues. CDR3 coding DNA: TGTGCCAGCAGTTTCATCTCGGACCCTCACAATGAGCAGTTCTTC. Protein sequence: CASSFISDPHNEQFF.